This passage covers 8 T cell receptor beta chains from one sample sequenced in a study of lymphopenia after photon versus proton radiotherapy. This table comes from immunoSEQ multiplex PCR, and its TCRdb copy is limited to in-frame clones, with some not included. The repertoire holds tens of thousands of clones, with about nine tenths as singletons. Sequences were derived from peripheral blood, sampled from a patient treated with proton-based radiotherapy. The origin of the receptors is a man aged 80 or over with esophageal cancer.

CDR3 DNA sequence: TGTGCCAGCAGCTACTCCGGGACAGGGGATCAGCCCCAGCATTTT. It specifies CASSYSGTGDQPQHF. The J gene is TRBJ1-5, the V gene TRBV5-5, with 10 bases fitting TRBD1. J was trimmed by 5 bases and V by 3 bases; bases with no gene match: 5. CDR3 size: 15 residues. Germline V gene lookup returns CDR1 SGHKS and CDR2 YYEKEE (reference sequence). The full variable domain, completed using reference TRBV5-5 and TRBJ1-5, is DAGVTQSPTHLIKTRGQQVTLRCSPISGHKSVSWYQQVLGQGPQFIFQYYEKEERGRGNFPDRFSARQFPNYSSELNVNALLLGDSALYLCASSYSGTGDQPQHFGDGTRLSIL.

V and J are TRBV21-1 and TRBJ1-5; the listed D gene, TRBD1, was not tested against the DNA. TRBV21-1 is a pseudogene. The CDR3 contains 15 residues. The DNA of the CDR3 is TGTGCCAGCAGCAACGGACAGGGGGCGAATCAGCCCCAGCATTTT. Translation: CASSNGQGANQPQHF.

The chain joins TRBV4-1 to TRBJ2-7; D assignment may be TRBD1 or TRBD2 (7 bases each). The ends were cut back, 3 bases at V and 0 bases at J, with 18 bases in the middle. The CDR3 sequence is 17 residues long. CDR1 MGHRA and CDR2 YSYEKL come from the germline V gene. The chain's CDR3 is CASSHRLRGGTSYEQYF. Here the CDR3 DNA reads TGCGCCAGCAGCCACCGCCTCAGGGGGGGGACCTCCTACGAGCAGTACTTC.

The chain uses TRBV2 and TRBJ1-1; a weak D match, TRBD1 (6 bases). The germline V gene encodes CDR1 SNHLY and CDR2 FYNNEI. V was pared by 4 bases and J by 1 base, with 10 bases between. This CDR3 is 14 amino acids long. The CDR3 protein is CASSALQGNTEAFF. Written as DNA, the CDR3 is TGTGCCAGCAGTGCTTTACAGGGGAACACTGAAGCTTTCTTT.

This rearrangement joins TRBV30 to TRBJ2-1; 10 bases are a match to TRBD2. CDR3 length equals 14 residues. Germline loops: CDR1 GTSNPN, CDR2 SVGIG (reference sequence). Germline trimming cut 0 bases from V and 7 bases from J; bases unmatched to any gene: 3. CDR3 DNA sequence: TGTGCCTGGAGTGTACTAGCGGGAATAAATGAGCAGTTCTTC. Its protein product is CAWSVLAGINEQFF.

J is TRBJ2-5 and V is TRBV5-4; tentatively, D is TRBD1 or TRBD2 (5 bases each). This CDR3 contains 17 residues. Per germline, CDR1 SGHNT and CDR2 YYREEE (reference sequence). V was shortened by 3 bases and J by 0 bases, with 18 bases between the two germline ends. The CDR3 DNA is TGTGCCAGCAGCTCGGGGACGGGGAACTTGTACCAAGAGACCCAGTACTTC. Its protein is CASSSGTGNLYQETQYF.

The J gene is TRBJ1-5, the V gene TRBV7-3; 7 bases fit TRBD1. The CDR3 runs to 13 residues. Germline V gene sequence: CDR1 SGHTA, CDR2 FQGTGA. Trimming took 3 bases from V and 10 from J; bases not matched to a gene: 6. CDR3 amino acids: CASSLDRTSPQHF. The CDR3, as DNA: TGTGCCAGCAGCTTGGACAGGACAAGCCCCCAGCATTTT.

This chain connects TRBV9 to TRBJ1-3; D call uncertain. V lost 4 bases and J lost 0, with 11 bases in between. The CDR3 length is 15 residues. From germline, CDR1 is SGDLS and CDR2 YYNGEE. CDR3 sequence (DNA): TGTGCCAGCAGCAAAGAACTGATCTCTGGAAACACCATATATTTT. Translation gives CASSKELISGNTIYF.